This note documents a single TCR beta chain sequence. This CDR3 has 15 amino acids. V was pared by 4 bases and J by 2 bases, with 4 bases of the junction left unmatched. The germline CDR1 and CDR2 sequences are SGHVS and FNYEAQ. This sample is part of a study of blood T cell repertoires in COVID-19. Original analysis: Reference gene primer amplification in the assay estimated nucleated cell counts. The repertoire was sequenced with immunoSEQ multiplex PCR; TCRdb's copy has only in-frame clones and lacks some. For V, J and clone size, that table is used; D and trimming come from the DNA. This table has 250,000 to 350,000 clones, around nine tenths appearing once.

The gene calls are TRBV7-6 and TRBJ2-7, with 11 bases that match TRBD1. What was sequenced was peripheral blood. This clonotype was sampled from a woman between 70 and 85 years old with COVID-19, enrolled during active disease. The CDR3 sequence is CASSSPGQGAYEQYF. The CDR3 nucleotides are TGTGCCAGCAGCTCACCGGGACAGGGGGCCTACGAGCAGTACTTC.